This T cell receptor (beta chain) appears in the sequencing data of a study of blood T cell repertoires in COVID-19. Study-level background: Samples of COVID-19 (acute and convalescent) were obtained from the United States, Italy and Spain. In each case, the material was cDNA or gDNA derived from T cells, B-cell-depleted T cells, or PBMCs.

During active infection, Seattle patients enrolled and were then monitored through disease. Data came from immunoSEQ multiplex PCR; TCRdb stores just in-frame clones and leaves some out. The table shows fewer than 350,000 clones, with approximately 86% occurring only once. Germline V lookup: CDR1 SEHNR, CDR2 FQNEAQ (reference sequence). V was cut by 3 bases and J by 2 bases, with 10 bases left in between. The CDR3 sequence is 14 residues long. V is TRBV7-9 and J is TRBJ1-2; a possible D gene is TRBD1 (5 bases). The sample was peripheral blood. The TCR originated in a woman in her seventies with COVID-19, enrolled during active disease. The CDR3 sequence: CASSFSGGNYGYTF. The CDR3 nucleotides are TGTGCCAGCAGCTTTTCCGGGGGGAACTATGGCTACACCTTC.